These T cell receptor beta chains were read from a single sample in a study of blood T cells in healthy people across ages. Via MiXCR, TCRdb re-called the 5' RACE reads, giving one row per CDR3 protein. The sample records around 870,000 distinct CDR3 sequences, about 30% being singletons. Sequencing was carried out using blood. Receptors originate from a woman older than 75 in good health. Both conserved end residues are part of each CDR3. Fields, in order: V gene, J gene, D gene, CDR3 protein. A D gene is named only where the DNA matches it firmly.

>TRBV6-2/TRBV6-3|TRBJ2-3|.
CASSYATGSTDTQYF
>TRBV12-3/TRBV12-4|TRBJ2-3|TRBD2
CASSSGSGTDTQYF
>TRBV4-3|TRBJ1-1|.
CASSQDMGRTEAFF
>TRBV6-1|TRBJ1-2|.
CASSEEVTASCEHTF
>TRBV10-3|TRBJ2-5|.
CAISERAGAETQYF
>TRBV7-2|TRBJ2-2|TRBD1
CASSSQGALFF
>TRBV29-1|TRBJ1-1|.
CSVERGNAEAFF
>TRBV5-5|TRBJ2-7|TRBD2
CASSYLAGASSYEQYF
>TRBV12-3/TRBV12-4|TRBJ1-1|.
CASKTLGPNGAFF
>TRBV20-1|TRBJ1-6|.
CSARFVALGASPLHF
>TRBV11-1|TRBJ2-7|TRBD2
CASSPKKRGGPYEQYF